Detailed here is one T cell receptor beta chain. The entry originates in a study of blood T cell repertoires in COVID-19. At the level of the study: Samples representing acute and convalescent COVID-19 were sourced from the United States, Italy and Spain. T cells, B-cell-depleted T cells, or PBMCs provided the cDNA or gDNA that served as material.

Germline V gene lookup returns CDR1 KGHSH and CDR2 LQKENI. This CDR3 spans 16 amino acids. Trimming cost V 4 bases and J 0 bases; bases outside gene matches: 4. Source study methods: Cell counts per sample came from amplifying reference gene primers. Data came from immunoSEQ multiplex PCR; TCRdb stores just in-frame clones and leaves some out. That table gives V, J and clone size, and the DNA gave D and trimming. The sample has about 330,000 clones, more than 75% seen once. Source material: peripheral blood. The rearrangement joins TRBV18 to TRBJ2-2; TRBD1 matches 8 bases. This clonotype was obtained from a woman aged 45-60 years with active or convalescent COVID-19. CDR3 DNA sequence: TGTGCCAGCTCACGCCTACAGGGGGCGAACACCGGGGAGCTGTTTTTT. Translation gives CASSRLQGANTGELFF.